A single sample is the source of the 32 T cell receptor beta chains below, sequenced in a study of identifying expanded T cells in peripheral blood. Data came from immunoSEQ multiplex PCR; TCRdb stores just in-frame clones and leaves some out. The sample lists around 99,000 clones, about 85% seen once, with approximately 8% in the top ten. The sequencing sample was made of blood. The source of these receptors is a person aged 18 to 70 in good health.

The rearrangement links TRBV4-2 to TRBJ2-1; no firm D call. Germline-derived CDR1 and CDR2 are LGHNA and YNFKEQ. There are 14 residues in the CDR3. Trimming stripped 8 bases from V and 5 bases from J, with 16 bases between. The CDR3 nucleotides are TGTGCCAGCCAGCAGGAGACACCCCACAATGAGCAGTTCTTC. This encodes CASQQETPHNEQFF.

V gene TRBV18 combines with J gene TRBJ1-1; D not certain. CDR1 is KGHSH, CDR2 LQKENI, per germline. This CDR3 contains 15 residues. Trimming pared 3 bases from V and 5 bases from J, leaving 16 bases between. The CDR3 sequence: CASSPRGEGGTEAFF. The CDR3 DNA reads TGTGCCAGCTCACCCCGGGGAGAGGGAGGGACTGAAGCTTTCTTT.

CDR3 bases: TGTGCCAGCAGTGCACAGGGATGGAGAGAGACCCAGTACTTC. It specifies CASSAQGWRETQYF. The rearrangement links TRBV11-3 to TRBJ2-5, with D possibly matching TRBD1 (6 bases). Per the germline V gene, CDR1 is SGHNT and CDR2 is YENEEA. Trimming stripped 6 bases from V and 4 bases from J, with 15 bases between. The CDR3 is 14 residues long.

The chain couples TRBV6-1 to TRBJ1-2, with a tentative D call TRBD1 (6 bases). Germline V gene lookup returns CDR1 MNHNS and CDR2 SASEGT. The CDR3 covers 13 residues. V lost 4 bases to trimming and J lost 8 bases, with 14 bases between them. The CDR3 DNA follows: TGTGCCAGCAGTGGCCTCCCTGGGGGCGGCTACACCTTC. Its translation is CASSGLPGGGYTF.

This clone was counted once. The gene calls are TRBV29-1 and TRBJ1-1, with D tentatively TRBD1 (5 bases). The CDR3 extends over 14 amino acids. Germline V CDR1 and CDR2: SQVTM, ANQGSEA. The V gene lost 2 bases and the J gene lost 3 bases, with 13 bases spanning the gap. In DNA form, the CDR3 reads TGCAGCGTTGAATCGGGGGTATCTGACACTGAAGCTTTCTTT. Translated, it gives CSVESGVSDTEAFF.

Here the CDR3 DNA reads TGTGCCATCAGTGAGTCGACTCGGACTAGCGGGGGCTACGAGCAGTACTTC. As protein: CAISESTRTSGGYEQYF. The gene calls are TRBV10-3 and TRBJ2-7, with 13 bases fitting TRBD2. The junction had 5 bases not matched to a gene; V was cut back by 0 bases and J by 3 bases. CDR3 length equals 17 residues. The germline CDR1 and CDR2 sequences are ENHRY and SYGVKD.

The rearrangement uses TRBV11-3 and TRBJ2-7, with D tentatively TRBD2 (7 bases). Trimming cost V 0 bases and J 5 bases, with 11 bases left between them. The CDR3 has 14 residues. From germline, CDR1 is SGHNT and CDR2 YENEEA. CDR3 residues: CASSLDRGANEQYF. Here the CDR3 DNA reads TGTGCCAGCAGCTTAGATCGGGGGGCCAACGAGCAGTACTTC.

CDR3 bases: TGTGCCAGCAGCAAACAGGGCTTTGGCTACACCTTC. Its translation is CASSKQGFGYTF. The V gene is TRBV5-8, the J gene TRBJ1-2; the D gene is possibly TRBD1 (6 bases). The germline V and J ends were trimmed by 4 bases and 7 bases, with 11 bases remaining between them. The germline V gene encodes CDR1 SGHTS and CDR2 YDEGEE. CDR3 size: 12 residues.

The chain couples TRBV29-1 to TRBJ2-7; either TRBD1 or TRBD2 may fit D (6 bases each). V lost 2 bases, J lost 7 bases, and 15 bases lay in between. CDR1 is SQVTM and CDR2 is ANQGSEA in the germline V gene. This CDR3 is 13 amino acids long. This chain's CDR3 is CSVETGASREQYF. CDR3 DNA sequence: TGCAGCGTTGAAACGGGGGCTAGTCGGGAGCAGTACTTC.

The chain employs TRBV7-2 and TRBJ1-1; 9 nucleotides match TRBD1. Per germline, CDR1 SGHTA and CDR2 FQGNSA. V was clipped by 3 bases and J by 7 bases; unmatched bases: 3. The CDR3 contains 13 residues. The CDR3 DNA reads TGTGCCAGCAGCTTGACAGGGGGTGGTGAAGCTTTCTTT. Protein sequence: CASSLTGGGEAFF. Full variable domain (outside the CDR3, taken from reference TRBV7-2 and TRBJ1-1): GAGVSQSPSNKVTEKGKDVELRCDPISGHTALYWYRQSLGQGLEFLIYFQGNSAPDKSGLPSDRFSAERTGGSVSTLTIQRTQQEDSAVYLCASSLTGGGEAFFGQGTRLTVV.

The chain has TRBV5-8 and TRBJ2-1; D not resolved. Germline assignment: CDR1 SGHTS and CDR2 YDEGEE. Between the trimmed V and J ends, which lost 0 bases and 0 bases, there was a span of 7 bases. The CDR3 has 15 residues. The CDR3 DNA reads TGTGCCAGCAGCTTGGGAGTTAGCTCCTACAATGAGCAGTTCTTC. It specifies CASSLGVSSYNEQFF.

The sample holds one count of this clone. The V gene is TRBV14, the J gene TRBJ1-2; D might be TRBD1 (5 bases). The CDR3 is 15 residues long. The V end was cut by 0 bases, the J end by 3 bases, with 11 bases between. Germline values: CDR1 SGHDN, CDR2 FVKESK. The CDR3 region is CASSQDTGTYYGYTF. The CDR3 coding sequence is TGTGCCAGCAGCCAAGATACAGGAACTTACTATGGCTACACCTTC. The whole variable domain, remainder taken from reference TRBV14 and TRBJ1-2, is EAGVTQFPSHSVIEKGQTVTLRCDPISGHDNLYWYRRVMGKEIKFLLHFVKESKQDESGMPNNRFLAERTGGTYSTLKVQPAELEDSGVYFCASSQDTGTYYGYTFGSGTRLTVV.

The V and J genes are TRBV11-3 and TRBJ2-3; TRBD1 matches at 8 bases. The CDR3 totals 15 residues. Germline values: CDR1 SGHNT, CDR2 YENEEA. J gave up 1 base and V 3 bases, and 3 bases lay outside the gene matches. In DNA form, the CDR3 reads TGTGCCAGCAGCTTTAAGGGACAGGGCACAGATACGCAGTATTTT. The encoded protein is CASSFKGQGTDTQYF.

The gene calls are TRBV2 and TRBJ1-5; TRBD1 is a possible D gene (6 bases). The germline V gene encodes CDR1 SNHLY and CDR2 FYNNEI. The CDR3 runs to 15 residues. V was shortened by 6 bases and J by 4 bases, with 16 bases between the two germline ends. The CDR3 here is CASSAYRAENQPQHF. In nucleotides, the CDR3 is TGTGCCAGCAGCGCCTACAGGGCAGAGAATCAGCCCCAGCATTTT.

The chain combines TRBV28 with TRBJ1-6, with 7 bases matching TRBD1. The CDR3 has 14 residues. Germline trimming cut 5 bases from V and 9 bases from J; bases unmatched to any gene: 7. Germline-derived CDR1 and CDR2 are MDHEN and SYDVKM. The CDR3 spells CASSTGQLSSPLHF. The CDR3 coding sequence is TGTGCCAGCAGTACGGGACAGTTAAGTTCACCCCTCCACTTT.

This clone appeared a single time. The rearrangement joins TRBV5-1 to TRBJ1-1; 10 nucleotides match TRBD1. The CDR3 has 16 residues. The germline V gene encodes CDR1 SGHRS and CDR2 YFSETQ. V gave up 4 bases and J gave up 7 bases; unmatched junction bases: 13. CDR3 sequence (DNA): TGCGCCAGCAGCCCCGGGACAGGGGAGTTTGTGAGTGAAGCTTTCTTT. It codes for CASSPGTGEFVSEAFF.

This clone has just one count. V usage is TRBV7-9 and J usage is TRBJ1-2; D is perhaps TRBD1 (5 bases). The V gene's germline CDR1 is SEHNR and CDR2 FQNEAQ (reference sequence). This CDR3 has 12 amino acids. Trimming shortened V by 3 bases and J by 7 bases, and 9 bases separated the two germline ends. Written as DNA, the CDR3 is TGTGCCAGCAGCTTCATCGGGGGTGGCTACACCTTC. Translated: CASSFIGGGYTF.

The rearrangement links TRBV18 to TRBJ2-5, with D tentatively TRBD1 or TRBD2 (5 bases each). Trimming shortened V by 3 bases and J by 1 base, and 9 bases separated the two germline ends. The CDR3 is 14 residues long. Germline values: CDR1 KGHSH, CDR2 LQKENI. The chain's CDR3 is CASSPGPSQETQYF. DNA of the CDR3: TGTGCCAGCTCACCGGGACCATCCCAAGAGACCCAGTACTTC.

V and J are TRBV2 and TRBJ1-4; TRBD1 might be the D (5 bases). CDR3 length equals 12 residues. The germline CDR1 and CDR2 sequences are SNHLY and FYNNEI. V was clipped by 2 bases and J by 10 bases, with 8 bases between them. CDR3 in amino acids: CASSERQPKLFF. The DNA of the CDR3 is TGTGCCAGCAGTGAACGACAGCCAAAACTGTTTTTT.

The chain joins TRBV7-2 to TRBJ2-5, with D perhaps given as TRBD1 or TRBD2 (6 bases each). Deletions cut 3 bases from V and 4 bases from J, with 18 bases between. The germline V gene encodes CDR1 SGHTA and CDR2 FQGNSA. The CDR3 loop spans 16 amino acids. DNA for the CDR3: TGTGCCAGCAGCTTGAGGGTTCGGGGGCGCGTAGAGACCCAGTACTTC. It codes for CASSLRVRGRVETQYF.

J is TRBJ1-2 and V is TRBV28; a weak D match, TRBD1 (5 bases). Germline CDR1 MDHEN, CDR2 SYDVKM. The CDR3 is made up of 14 amino acids. The ends were cut back, 6 bases at V and 4 bases at J, with 15 bases in the middle. In DNA, the CDR3 is TGTGCCAGCAGCCATCGACAGTCTCGCTATGGCTACACCTTC. This translates into CASSHRQSRYGYTF.

The chain couples TRBV18 to TRBJ2-4; 11 positions match TRBD2. CDR1 is KGHSH and CDR2 is LQKENI in the germline V gene. The CDR3 totals 14 residues. V was pared by 3 bases and J by 7 bases, with 2 bases of the junction left unmatched. The CDR3 nucleotides read TGTGCCAGCTCACCGGGACTAGCGGATAACATTCAGTACTTC. Its translation is CASSPGLADNIQYF.

V is TRBV10-3 and J is TRBJ2-1; tentatively, D is TRBD1 (6 bases). V was shortened by 4 bases and J by 2 bases, with 15 bases between the two germline ends. The CDR3 spans 16 residues. The germline gives CDR1 ENHRY, CDR2 SYGVKD. The DNA of the CDR3 is TGTGCCATCAGTGCAGGGGTTGGGTTCCCCTACAATGAGCAGTTCTTC. Translating gives CAISAGVGFPYNEQFF.

This chain links TRBV7-2 with TRBJ1-4, with D uncertain. The V gene lost 2 bases and the J gene lost 4 bases, with 11 bases spanning the gap. This CDR3 is built from 15 residues. The germline V gene encodes CDR1 SGHTA and CDR2 FQGNSA. The CDR3 region has the DNA TGTGCCAGCAGCTTACTCGGGTACCTTAATGAAAAACTGTTTTTT. It encodes CASSLLGYLNEKLFF.

The rearrangement joins TRBV4-2 to TRBJ1-2; 9 bases are shared with TRBD1. The length of the CDR3 is 16 residues. Per the germline V gene, CDR1 is LGHNA and CDR2 is YNFKEQ. V lost 0 bases, J lost 8 bases, and 10 bases stayed unmatched. The CDR3 region is CASSQDPLGDREGYTF. In DNA form, the CDR3 reads TGTGCCAGCAGCCAAGACCCCTTGGGGGACAGGGAAGGCTACACCTTC.

The rearrangement links TRBV4-1 to TRBJ1-2; D remains ambiguous. Trimming took 0 bases from V and 3 from J, leaving 11 bases between them. The CDR3 totals 15 residues. In germline, CDR1 is MGHRA, CDR2 YSYEKL. The CDR3 here is CASSQDRNTYYGYTF. CDR3 sequence (DNA): TGCGCCAGCAGCCAAGATCGGAACACCTACTATGGCTACACCTTC.

The chain uses TRBV2 and TRBJ2-3; TRBD2 matches at 9 bases. This CDR3 comprises 19 residues. CDR1 and CDR2 from the germline V gene are SNHLY and FYNNEI. J gave up 4 bases and V 7 bases, and 21 bases lay outside the gene matches. CDR3 protein: CASTTGSLIGREGPDTQYF. DNA of the CDR3: TGTGCCAGCACCACAGGTTCCCTTATCGGGCGGGAGGGCCCAGATACGCAGTATTTT.

The chain combines TRBV4-2 with TRBJ1-3; possibly TRBD1 for D (6 bases). CDR1 and CDR2 from the germline V gene are LGHNA and YNFKEQ. Trimming stripped 3 bases from V and 0 bases from J, with 12 bases between. This CDR3 region has 16 residues. CDR3 nucleotide sequence: TGTGCCAGCAGCCAGGACAGTCCTAGCTCTGGAAACACCATATATTTT. It encodes CASSQDSPSSGNTIYF.

J is TRBJ2-1 and V is TRBV5-4; 10 nucleotides line up with TRBD2. There are 16 residues in the CDR3. In germline, CDR1 is SGHNT, CDR2 YYREEE (reference sequence). V was pared by 4 bases and J by 7 bases, with 11 bases of the junction left unmatched. The CDR3 nucleotides are TGTGCCAGCAGCCCCTCGACTAGCGGGCTGGTTAATGAGCAGTTCTTC. Translated: CASSPSTSGLVNEQFF.

The chain uses TRBV2 and TRBJ2-3; 13 bases map to TRBD2. J lost 2 bases, V lost 5 bases, and 4 bases had no gene match. This CDR3 has 16 residues. The germline gives CDR1 SNHLY, CDR2 FYNNEI. In DNA form, the CDR3 reads TGTGCCAGCAGTCTGGGACTAGCGGGGCCCACAGATACGCAGTATTTT. Its translation: CASSLGLAGPTDTQYF.

The V gene is TRBV10-2, the J gene TRBJ1-5, with D unresolved. This CDR3 is built from 13 residues. Looked up from germline, CDR1 is WSHSY and CDR2 is SAAADI. V was pared by 6 bases and J by 7 bases, with 13 bases between. In DNA form, the CDR3 reads TGCGCCAGCAGATATGGCGATACACAGCCCCAGCATTTT. It codes for CASRYGDTQPQHF.

The V gene is TRBV19, the J gene TRBJ2-1, with unresolved D. V was clipped by 6 bases and J by 5 bases, with 14 bases between them. The CDR3 sequence is 14 residues long. Germline CDR1 and CDR2: LNHDA and SQIVND (reference sequence). This CDR3 is CASRGNHAHNEQFF. As DNA, the CDR3 is TGTGCCAGTAGGGGGAATCATGCCCACAATGAGCAGTTCTTC.